The present entry profiles one T cell receptor (beta chain) with its context. The PCR contained 60 Vbeta and 13 Jbeta primers. Here immunoSEQ multiplex PCR was the method, and the copy in TCRdb shows in-frame clones only, minus some. Here the sample spans approximately 110,000 clones, 15% being singletons. The sample originates from a study of cytomegalovirus exposure and HLA in healthy donors. The CDR3 contains 14 residues. Germline CDR1 is SGHAT and CDR2 is FQNNGV. The V gene lost 3 bases and the J gene lost 5 bases, with 12 bases spanning the gap. Sequencing input: PBMCs. This clonotype originated in a woman under 30 in good health and CMV-seronegative. V and J are TRBV11-2 and TRBJ2-3, with D possibly being TRBD2 (6 bases). As DNA, the CDR3 is TGTGCCAGCAGCTTTAGAGGGACTGGAGATACGCAGTATTTT. Residues: CASSFRGTGDTQYF.